The 7 T cell receptor beta chains given below trace back to one sample, sequenced in a study of T-cell memory formation after mild COVID-19. One entry per CDR3 protein results from TCRdb running MiXCR on the 5' RACE reads. The profile shows about 390,000 distinct CDR3 sequences, about 15% of them singletons. The sample taken for sequencing was PBMCs or a T cell subset sorted from them (not recorded which). The receptors derive from a man younger than 35 who had mild COVID-19 (a few samples of this study predate the infection). Cell type and time point are not known.

This clonotype has just a few counts. The CDR3 protein is CASNGDRRNFYGYTF. The CDR3 DNA sequence: TGTGCCAGCAACGGGGACAGGAGGAACTTCTATGGCTACACCTTC. The V call is TRBV7-9, the J call TRBJ1-2; 8 nucleotides match TRBD1. The V gene end was trimmed by 7 bases and the J gene end by 4 bases; junction bases not matched to a gene: 11. The CDR3 is 15 residues long. In germline, CDR1 is SEHNR, CDR2 FQNEAQ (reference sequence).

The chain recombines TRBV7-9 with TRBJ1-3; 11 positions match TRBD1. With V trimmed by 4 bases and J by 3 bases, 5 bases remained unmatched. The CDR3 loop spans 16 amino acids. CDR1 SEHNR and CDR2 FQNEAQ come from the germline V gene (reference sequence). The CDR3 nucleotides read TGTGCCAGCAGCTCCCGGGGACAGGGGGTTGGAAACACCATATATTTT. It yields the protein CASSSRGQGVGNTIYF. Filled out from reference TRBV7-9 and TRBJ1-3, the complete variable domain reads DTGVSQNPRHKITKRGQNVTFRCDPISEHNRLYWYRQTLGQGPEFLTYFQNEAQLEKSRLLSDRFSAERPKGSFSTLEIQRTEQGDSAMYLCASSSRGQGVGNTIYFGEGSWLTVV.

This clonotype was observed a few times. V is TRBV7-9 and J is TRBJ1-5; a weak D match, TRBD1 (5 bases). This CDR3 is 15 amino acids long. Germline V lookup: CDR1 SEHNR, CDR2 FQNEAQ (reference sequence). The V end lost 4 bases, the J end lost 7 bases, and 17 bases lay between the germline ends. Here the CDR3 DNA reads TGTGCCAGCAGCTCTTTCGCAGGGCCGGGGCAGCCCCAGCATTTT. This codes for CASSSFAGPGQPQHF. Complete variable domain (other parts from reference TRBV7-9 and TRBJ1-5): DTGVSQNPRHKITKRGQNVTFRCDPISEHNRLYWYRQTLGQGPEFLTYFQNEAQLEKSRLLSDRFSAERPKGSFSTLEIQRTEQGDSAMYLCASSSFAGPGQPQHFGDGTRLSIL.

This clonotype occurred a few times. The chain links TRBV6-7 to TRBJ1-5; D is possibly TRBD1 (6 bases). TRBV6-7 is labeled an ORF, and its function is uncertain. The CDR3 sequence is 17 residues long. Trimming shortened V by 4 bases and J by 4 bases, and 20 bases separated the two germline ends. As DNA, the CDR3 is TGTGCCAGCAGTTTTAGCAGCAGCGGACAGCCTAATCAGCCCCAGCATTTT. Translated, it gives CASSFSSSGQPNQPQHF.

V and J are TRBV12-3 or TRBV12-4 and TRBJ2-7, with TRBD2 matching over 7 bases. V trimming: 5 bases; J trimming: 2 bases; junction bases outside the gene matches: 9. This CDR3 is built from 15 residues. The DNA of the CDR3 is TGTGCCAGCAGTCCCCGGACGGGGGGTACCTACGAGCAGTACTTC. Protein: CASSPRTGGTYEQYF.

This clonotype was recorded only once. V usage is TRBV18 and J usage is TRBJ2-1; D not certain. The germline V and J ends were trimmed by 4 bases and 7 bases, with 17 bases remaining between them. This CDR3 contains 15 residues. Per the germline V gene, CDR1 is KGHSH and CDR2 is LQKENI. The CDR3 loop is CASSHPGPLQNEQFF. In DNA, the CDR3 is TGTGCCAGCTCACATCCGGGTCCATTGCAAAATGAGCAGTTCTTC.

The chain links TRBV20-1 to TRBJ2-3; 14 bases fit TRBD2. Germline values: CDR1 DFQATT, CDR2 SNEGSKA (reference sequence). V shed 1 base, J shed 1 base, and the junction held 4 bases outside the gene matches. The CDR3 is made up of 17 amino acids. The CDR3 DNA follows: TGCAGTGCTAGAGCCGGGGGACTAGCGGGGGGCACAGATACGCAGTATTTT. Translated: CSARAGGLAGGTDTQYF.